These T cell receptor beta chains were read from a single sample in a study of cytomegalovirus exposure and HLA in healthy donors. TCRdb's copy holds only in-frame clones and misses some; the assay was immunoSEQ multiplex PCR. This table holds tens of thousands of clones, around 68% found once. Material for sequencing was PBMCs. These TCRs come from a man aged 25 to 40 in good health and CMV-seronegative. CDR3s include the opening cysteine and the closing phenylalanine or tryptophan. The D gene is left open where the match is weak. The size entry is marked missing in some rows and otherwise reads once, few, many or a size class.

clone_size j_call v_call d_call cdr3_nt cdr3_aa
- TRBJ1-1 TRBV5-1 TRBD1 TGCGCCAGCAGCTTGGCGGGACAGGGGTCGGGAGCTTTCTTT CASSLAGQGSGAFF
few TRBJ2-7 TRBV21-1 - TGTGCCAGCAGAGCCGGGGACGAGCAGTACTTC CASRAGDEQYF
few TRBJ2-3 TRBV2 TRBD2 TGTGCCAGCATAGGGGCTAGCGGAGCGCAAATCAGCACAGATACGCAGTATTTT CASIGASGAQISTDTQYF
- TRBJ2-5 TRBV20-1 - TGCAGTGCTATCGAGGAGACCCAGTACTTC CSAIEETQYF
- TRBJ2-7 TRBV29-1 - TGCAGCGTTGGACAGTCCTACGAGCAGTACTTC CSVGQSYEQYF
- TRBJ1-2 TRBV9 TRBD1 TGTGCCAGCAGCGTAGGGACAGGGGGCCTCTATGGCTACACCTTC CASSVGTGGLYGYTF
- TRBJ1-6 TRBV30 - TGTGCCTGGAGTCAGGGGCGGGATTCACCCCTCCACTTT CAWSQGRDSPLHF
few TRBJ1-6 TRBV4-1 TRBD1 TGCGCCAGCAGCCAGAAGACATTAGGGACAGATAATTCACCCCTCCACTTT CASSQKTLGTDNSPLHF
- TRBJ2-3 TRBV6-4 TRBD2 TGTGCCAGCAGTGCGACTAGCGGGAGTTCAGATACGCAGTATTTT CASSATSGSSDTQYF
- TRBJ2-5 TRBV14 - TGTGCCAGCAGCCCAAGAATACAGGAGACCCAGTACTTC CASSPRIQETQYF
- TRBJ1-1 TRBV10-3 - TGTGCCATCAGGGGTTCATATGGGCGGGGGATGAACACTGAAGCTTTCTTT CAIRGSYGRGMNTEAFF
- TRBJ2-7 TRBV19 - TGTGCCACGCGGGATCCCCTCTCCTACGAGCAGTACTTC CATRDPLSYEQYF
- TRBJ2-7 TRBV19 - TGTGCCAGTAGTCCACGGGACATTCCCAGGCAGTACTTC CASSPRDIPRQYF
few TRBJ2-1 TRBV6-4 TRBD2 TGTGCCAGCAGTGATCAAGCGGGGCGGGGGGTTATTGAGCAGTTCTTC CASSDQAGRGVIEQFF
few TRBJ2-1 TRBV15 - TGTGCCACCAGCAGAGGAGAGGTCAATGAGCAGTTCTTC CATSRGEVNEQFF
- TRBJ1-1 TRBV6-5 TRBD1 TGTGCCAGCAGGGGACGGACAGGGGGAACTGAAGCTTTCTTT CASRGRTGGTEAFF
few TRBJ2-1 TRBV6-4 TRBD2 TGTGCCAGCAGCGAAACTAGCGGGAGTTTCCCCAATGAGCAGTTCTTC CASSETSGSFPNEQFF
- TRBJ2-3 TRBV27 - TGTGCCAGCAGTTGGGCTAGCTATACGGATACGCAGTATTTT CASSWASYTDTQYF
few TRBJ1-1 TRBV7-6 TRBD1 TGTGCCAGCAGCTTCGGACAGGGGGGAGAAGCTTTCTTT CASSFGQGGEAFF
- TRBJ2-2 TRBV30 - TGTGCCTGGAAAAGGGAGTTGAACACCGGGGAGCCGTTTTTT CAWKRELNTGEPFF
- TRBJ1-1 TRBV19 - TGTGCCAGTAGTATAGATCGGACAGCGAACACTGAAGCTTTCTTT CASSIDRTANTEAFF
- TRBJ2-1 TRBV19 - TGTGCCAGTAGTCCTGACCGGAGCTCCTACAATGAGCAGTTCTTC CASSPDRSSYNEQFF
few TRBJ2-2 TRBV11-2 - TGTGCCAGCAGCCGCAGGGGGAACACCGGGGAGCTGTTTTTT CASSRRGNTGELFF
- TRBJ2-7 TRBV29-1 TRBD2 TGCAGCGTTGAAACGGGACTAGCAGCATACGAGCAGTACTTC CSVETGLAAYEQYF
- TRBJ1-2 TRBV6-5 - TGTGCCAGCAGTTACTCCTATCCAGGGGAGAGCTATGGCTACACCTTC CASSYSYPGESYGYTF
few TRBJ2-5 TRBV4-2 - TGTGCCAGCAGCCAAGATCCAAGCCCTCAAGAGACCCAGTACTTC CASSQDPSPQETQYF
- TRBJ2-3 TRBV5-4 - TGTGCCAGCAGCAGCCCTCAGCGCCCCACTAGCACAGATACGCAGTATTTT CASSSPQRPTSTDTQYF
- TRBJ2-2 TRBV19 TRBD1 TGTGCCAGTAGCCTAACTGGGACAGCGAACACCGGGGAGCTGTTTTTT CASSLTGTANTGELFF
once TRBJ1-2 TRBV30 TRBD1 TGTGCCTGGAGTGCCGGGACAGGGGGTAACTATGGCTACACCTTC CAWSAGTGGNYGYTF
few TRBJ1-5 TRBV2 - TGTGCCAGCAGTGGACAGAATAGCAATCAGCCCCAGCATTTT CASSGQNSNQPQHF
- TRBJ1-2 TRBV2 TRBD1 TGTGCCAGCAGTTTCCACAGGGGAGGCGACTATGGCTACACCTTC CASSFHRGGDYGYTF
- TRBJ1-5 TRBV2 TRBD1 TGTGCCAGCAACAAAGGGGGGCAGGGGGATCAGCCCCAGCATTTT CASNKGGQGDQPQHF
- TRBJ1-5 TRBV11-2 - TGTGCCAGCAGCTTAGTAACAGGGTTGAGCAATCAGCCCCAGCATTTT CASSLVTGLSNQPQHF
- TRBJ1-5 TRBV6-6 - TGTGCCAGCCGGAATTGGGGGGGGAATCAGCCCCAGCATTTT CASRNWGGNQPQHF
few TRBJ1-5 TRBV19 - TGTGCCAGTAGTAAGTCGGTGGGCAGTATATGGGATCAGCCCCAGCATTTT CASSKSVGSIWDQPQHF
- TRBJ2-5 TRBV5-1 TRBD2 TGCGCCAGCAGCTTGACTAGCGCCCAAGAGACCCAGTACTTC CASSLTSAQETQYF
few TRBJ2-7 TRBV6-1 TRBD1 TGTGCCAGCAGTGAAGGGCCGGGACAGGTGTATGAGCAGTACTTC CASSEGPGQVYEQYF
- TRBJ2-7 TRBV19 TRBD1 TGTGCCAGTAGTATAGATCGGACAGGCTCCTACGAGCAGTACTTC CASSIDRTGSYEQYF
- TRBJ2-5 TRBV30 - TGTGCCTGGAGTTCAGGGGAGACCCAGTACTTC CAWSSGETQYF
- TRBJ2-7 TRBV6-1 - TGTGCCAGCAGTGAAGTTGGGGCGTTTGGGGAGCAGTACTTC CASSEVGAFGEQYF
- TRBJ2-1 TRBV29-1 TRBD2 TGCAGCGTTGAAGAGGGGGCTAGCGGGAGCAATGAGCAGTTCTTC CSVEEGASGSNEQFF
few TRBJ2-3 TRBV4-2 TRBD2 TGTGCCAGCAGCCAAGGGACTAGCGCAGATACGCAGTATTTT CASSQGTSADTQYF
- TRBJ2-5 TRBV6-5 - TGTGCCAGCAGTTACCGTAGAAACGGACTATTAGGGGAGCAGTACTTC CASSYRRNGLLGEQYF
- TRBJ1-1 TRBV4-2 - TGTGCCAGCAGCCCCTCCGGACAGAACACTGAAGCTTTCTTT CASSPSGQNTEAFF
- TRBJ2-3 TRBV11-3 - TGTGCCAGCAGCTCGGACTTTTTGGATACGCAGTATTTT CASSSDFLDTQYF
- TRBJ2-5 TRBV5-1 TRBD1 TGCGCCAGCAGCCGGAGACAGGGGCCGAGCGAGACCCAGTACTTC CASSRRQGPSETQYF
- TRBJ1-1 TRBV19 - TGTGCCAGTAGAACCAAAACGGACAGAAGAAGTGAAGCTTTCTTT CASRTKTDRRSEAFF
- TRBJ2-7 TRBV19 - TGTGCCAGCGGGGGAGGCTCCTACGAGCAGTACTTC CASGGGSYEQYF
- TRBJ2-7 TRBV10-3 - TGTGCCATCAGTGATCTATCTGGGGCAGCCTACGAGCAGTACTTC CAISDLSGAAYEQYF
- TRBJ1-1 TRBV7-9 - TGTGCCAGCAGCTTAACAGGGAGCCTACTCATGAACACTGAAGCTTTCTTT CASSLTGSLLMNTEAFF
- TRBJ2-2 TRBV15 - TGTGCCACCAGCAGTTTTCTGAGCGGGGAGCTGTTTTTT CATSSFLSGELFF
once TRBJ1-5 TRBV30 - TGTGCCTGGAGTCCGACAGACAATCAGCCCCAGCATTTT CAWSPTDNQPQHF
- TRBJ2-1 TRBV18 - TGTGCCAGCTCACCCGACAATGAGCAGTTCTTC CASSPDNEQFF